A selection of T cell receptor beta chains follows, all from one sample in a study of blood T cell repertoires in COVID-19. The repertoire was sequenced with immunoSEQ multiplex PCR; TCRdb's copy has only in-frame clones and lacks some. The data contain about 130,000 clones, roughly four fifths of them singletons. Source material: peripheral blood. These receptors were taken from a man aged 55 to 70 with acute or convalescent COVID-19. Both conserved end residues are part of each CDR3. The D gene is left open where the match is weak. A row's size may be missing; if present it is once, few, many or a size class.

d_gene	v_gene	abundance	j_gene	CDR3aa	CDR3nt
TRBD2	TRBV9	-	TRBJ2-4	CASSDSGGADIQYF	TGTGCCAGCAGCGATAGCGGGGGGGCGGACATTCAGTACTTC
-	TRBV10-3	few	TRBJ2-5	CAISESTGQETQYF	TGTGCCATCAGTGAGTCGACAGGCCAAGAGACCCAGTACTTC
-	TRBV19	-	TRBJ2-1	CASHSASSYNEQFF	TGTGCCAGTCATAGCGCTTCCTCCTACAATGAGCAGTTCTTC
-	TRBV28	few	TRBJ1-1	CASSDELGGHTEAFF	TGTGCCAGCAGTGATGAACTGGGGGGGCATACTGAAGCTTTCTTT
TRBD1	TRBV3-1/TRBV3-2	-	TRBJ1-5	CASSPTTGGGQPQHF	TGTGCCAGCAGCCCGACGACAGGGGGAGGGCAGCCCCAGCATTTT
TRBD2	TRBV6-5	-	TRBJ2-1	CASSWGLAGYNEQFF	TGTGCCAGCAGCTGGGGACTAGCGGGTTACAATGAGCAGTTCTTC
-	TRBV20-1	-	TRBJ2-5	CSARRQETQYF	TGCAGTGCTAGGCGCCAAGAGACCCAGTACTTC
-	TRBV19	-	TRBJ2-2	CASSREGEVGTGELFF	TGTGCCAGTAGCCGGGAAGGGGAGGTTGGGACCGGGGAGCTGTTTTTT
-	TRBV15	-	TRBJ2-1	CATSRVGTGIYNEQFF	TGTGCCACCAGCAGAGTCGGCACAGGGATCTACAATGAGCAGTTCTTC
TRBD1	TRBV2	-	TRBJ2-7	CASRADRGHEQYF	TGTGCCAGCAGGGCAGACAGGGGGCACGAGCAGTACTTC
-	TRBV2	once	TRBJ2-7	CASSYRVYEQYF	TGTGCCAGCAGCTACAGGGTCTACGAGCAGTACTTC
TRBD1	TRBV3-1/TRBV3-2	-	TRBJ2-7	CASTSGDRGSYEQYF	TGTGCCAGCACCTCAGGGGACAGGGGGAGTTACGAGCAGTACTTC